Listed below are T cell receptor beta chains from one sample, sequenced in a study of cytomegalovirus exposure and HLA in healthy donors. The table came from immunoSEQ multiplex PCR; TCRdb's copy has only in-frame clones and leaves some out. The table shows around 250,000 clones, with roughly four fifths occurring only once. The sequencing sample was made of PBMCs. The receptors were gathered from a woman between 55 and 75 years old in good health and CMV-seropositive. Each CDR3 is given with its conserved first and last residue. The D gene is left open where the match is weak. Clone size is shown for a subset of rows, as once, few, many or a class of expanded clone.

d_gene: .
j_gene: TRBJ1-1
abundance: .
v_gene: TRBV9
CDR3nt: TGTGCCAGCAGCGTAGACCCCATCACTATGAACACTGAAGCTTTCTTT
CDR3aa: CASSVDPITMNTEAFF

d_gene: .
j_gene: TRBJ2-1
abundance: .
v_gene: TRBV7-9
CDR3nt: TGTTCCAGCAGCCTGACACATAATGAGCAGTTCTTC
CDR3aa: CSSSLTHNEQFF

d_gene: TRBD1
j_gene: TRBJ2-7
abundance: .
v_gene: TRBV30
CDR3nt: TGTGCCTGGAGTGCCCTAAGGGACAGCTTGTCCTTC
CDR3aa: CAWSALRDSLSF

d_gene: TRBD2
j_gene: TRBJ2-3
abundance: once
v_gene: TRBV5-1
CDR3nt: TGCGCCAGCAGCACACCGGGACTAGCTGATACAGATACGCAGTATTTT
CDR3aa: CASSTPGLADTDTQYF

d_gene: TRBD1
j_gene: TRBJ1-5
abundance: .
v_gene: TRBV2
CDR3nt: TGTGCCAGCAGAGAGACAGGGAATCAGCCCCAGCATTTT
CDR3aa: CASRETGNQPQHF

d_gene: .
j_gene: TRBJ1-2
abundance: .
v_gene: TRBV6-5
CDR3nt: TGTGCCAGCAGTACCGCCGGGAGGAATGGCTACACCTTC
CDR3aa: CASSTAGRNGYTF

d_gene: TRBD2
j_gene: TRBJ2-7
abundance: once
v_gene: TRBV18
CDR3nt: TGTGCCAGCTCTCCTGGGACTAGCGGGAGATACGAGCAGTACTTC
CDR3aa: CASSPGTSGRYEQYF

d_gene: TRBD1
j_gene: TRBJ2-1
abundance: .
v_gene: TRBV12-5
CDR3nt: TGTGCTAGTGGGAGCGGGGACAGGGCCTACAATGAGCAGTTCTTC
CDR3aa: CASGSGDRAYNEQFF

d_gene: TRBD2
j_gene: TRBJ2-1
abundance: .
v_gene: TRBV28
CDR3nt: TGTGCCAGCATTCGGACTAGCGGGAACAATGAGCAGTTCTTC
CDR3aa: CASIRTSGNNEQFF

d_gene: .
j_gene: TRBJ2-7
abundance: .
v_gene: TRBV7-8
CDR3nt: TGTGCCAGCAGCTTACTTAGGGGCGAGTACGAGCAGTACTTC
CDR3aa: CASSLLRGEYEQYF

d_gene: .
j_gene: TRBJ2-1
abundance: .
v_gene: TRBV5-4
CDR3nt: TGTGCCAGCACCCTTAGAGGAGGTGGATCCTACAATGAGCAGTTCTTC
CDR3aa: CASTLRGGGSYNEQFF

d_gene: TRBD1
j_gene: TRBJ2-7
abundance: .
v_gene: TRBV28
CDR3nt: TGTGCCAGCAGTCCCGGGGGACAGGGCTTGAGGGAGCAGTACTTC
CDR3aa: CASSPGGQGLREQYF

d_gene: .
j_gene: TRBJ1-1
abundance: few
v_gene: TRBV10-1
CDR3nt: TGCGCCAGCAGTGAGAGCAGGGGAAAGACTGAAGCTTTCTTT
CDR3aa: CASSESRGKTEAFF

d_gene: TRBD2
j_gene: TRBJ2-1
abundance: .
v_gene: TRBV7-3
CDR3nt: TGTGCCAGCAGCCGTTATAGCGGGGGGGGATACAATGAGCAGTTCTTC
CDR3aa: CASSRYSGGGYNEQFF

d_gene: .
j_gene: TRBJ1-5
abundance: once
v_gene: TRBV15
CDR3nt: TGTGCCACCGGGCCAAGGGGAATTCAGCCCCAGCATTTT
CDR3aa: CATGPRGIQPQHF

d_gene: .
j_gene: TRBJ1-1
abundance: .
v_gene: TRBV19
CDR3nt: TGTGCCAGTAGAGGACAGAATGCCAGGGAAGCTTTCTTT
CDR3aa: CASRGQNAREAFF

d_gene: .
j_gene: TRBJ1-5
abundance: .
v_gene: TRBV9
CDR3nt: TGTGCCAGCAGCGTAGACGGGATACCTAATCAGCCCCAGCATTTT
CDR3aa: CASSVDGIPNQPQHF

d_gene: .
j_gene: TRBJ1-1
abundance: .
v_gene: TRBV6-5
CDR3nt: TGTGCCAGCAACCCCCCGGGGGTTGTCACTGAAGCTTTCTTT
CDR3aa: CASNPPGVVTEAFF

d_gene: TRBD2
j_gene: TRBJ2-1
abundance: .
v_gene: TRBV10-1
CDR3nt: TGCGCCAGCAGAGGACTAGGGAATGAGCAGTTCTTC
CDR3aa: CASRGLGNEQFF

d_gene: .
j_gene: TRBJ2-1
abundance: .
v_gene: TRBV7-9
CDR3nt: TGTGCCAGCAGCTTACGGGGCAATGAGCAGTTCTTC
CDR3aa: CASSLRGNEQFF

d_gene: TRBD1
j_gene: TRBJ1-4
abundance: .
v_gene: TRBV9
CDR3nt: TGTGCCAGCAGCGGTTGGGGGACAGTGGATGAAAAACTGTTTTTT
CDR3aa: CASSGWGTVDEKLFF

d_gene: .
j_gene: TRBJ1-2
abundance: .
v_gene: TRBV27
CDR3nt: TGTGCCAGCAGTTTTATGAGGCTGGGAGGGGGTCCTAACTATGGCTACACCTTC
CDR3aa: CASSFMRLGGGPNYGYTF

d_gene: .
j_gene: TRBJ2-7
abundance: .
v_gene: TRBV18
CDR3nt: TGTGCCAGCTCACCGGGTGGACAAGTCCTCTACGAGCAGTACTTC
CDR3aa: CASSPGGQVLYEQYF

d_gene: .
j_gene: TRBJ2-5
abundance: .
v_gene: TRBV19
CDR3nt: TGTGCCAGTAGTTTCGGAACTACCCAGAAGACCCAGTACTTC
CDR3aa: CASSFGTTQKTQYF

d_gene: .
j_gene: TRBJ1-1
abundance: .
v_gene: TRBV19
CDR3nt: TGTGCCAGTAGTAATTCTATGAACACTGAAGCTTTCTTT
CDR3aa: CASSNSMNTEAFF

d_gene: TRBD2
j_gene: TRBJ2-5
abundance: .
v_gene: TRBV28
CDR3nt: TGTGCCAGCCTTAGCGGGGGGCAAGAGACCCAGTACTTC
CDR3aa: CASLSGGQETQYF

d_gene: .
j_gene: TRBJ2-5
abundance: .
v_gene: TRBV5-6
CDR3nt: TGTGCCAGCAGCCCACCGGGAGTGGGGACCCAGTACTTC
CDR3aa: CASSPPGVGTQYF

d_gene: .
j_gene: TRBJ1-4
abundance: .
v_gene: TRBV5-1
CDR3nt: TGCGCCAGCAGAGAGGGTTTAGATGAAAAACTGTTTTTT
CDR3aa: CASREGLDEKLFF

d_gene: .
j_gene: TRBJ1-1
abundance: .
v_gene: TRBV12-5
CDR3nt: TGTGCTAGTGGTTTGGCTTTCGGGGTTGGAACTGAAGCTTTCTTT
CDR3aa: CASGLAFGVGTEAFF

d_gene: TRBD1
j_gene: TRBJ2-2
abundance: .
v_gene: TRBV30
CDR3nt: TGTGCCTGGAGTCCCGGACAGGGGAACACCGGGGAGCTGTTTTTT
CDR3aa: CAWSPGQGNTGELFF

d_gene: TRBD2
j_gene: TRBJ2-7
abundance: .
v_gene: TRBV5-5
CDR3nt: TGTGCCAGCAGCTTGGATTGGGGCGGGAGGTACGAGCAGTACTTC
CDR3aa: CASSLDWGGRYEQYF

d_gene: TRBD2
j_gene: TRBJ2-1
abundance: .
v_gene: TRBV28
CDR3nt: TGTGCCAGCAGTTCTAGCGGATGGTCCTACAATGAGCAGTTCTTC
CDR3aa: CASSSSGWSYNEQFF

d_gene: TRBD1
j_gene: TRBJ1-1
abundance: .
v_gene: TRBV30
CDR3nt: TGTGCCTGGACGGACAGGGCCACTGAAGCTTTCTTT
CDR3aa: CAWTDRATEAFF

d_gene: TRBD2
j_gene: TRBJ2-2
abundance: .
v_gene: TRBV11-2
CDR3nt: TGTGCCAGCAGCTTGGGGACTAGCGGGCTTAACACCGGGGAGCTGTTTTTT
CDR3aa: CASSLGTSGLNTGELFF

d_gene: .
j_gene: TRBJ1-5
abundance: .
v_gene: TRBV19
CDR3nt: TGTGCCAGTAGTATAGAAGCTAGCAATCAGCCCCAGCATTTT
CDR3aa: CASSIEASNQPQHF

d_gene: TRBD1
j_gene: TRBJ1-5
abundance: .
v_gene: TRBV2
CDR3nt: TGTGCCAGCATCGCGACAGGGACTAGCAATCAGCCCCAGCATTTT
CDR3aa: CASIATGTSNQPQHF

d_gene: .
j_gene: TRBJ2-5
abundance: .
v_gene: TRBV7-9
CDR3nt: TGTGCCAGCAGCCCCCCCTGGACAGCTACCGAGGGAGAGACCCAGTACTTC
CDR3aa: CASSPPWTATEGETQYF

d_gene: .
j_gene: TRBJ1-1
abundance: .
v_gene: TRBV5-1
CDR3nt: TGCGCCAGCAGCTCCCAAGTGGACACAACTGAAGCTTTCTTT
CDR3aa: CASSSQVDTTEAFF

d_gene: .
j_gene: TRBJ2-6
abundance: .
v_gene: TRBV6-5
CDR3nt: TGTGCCAGCAGTTACGAGAACTCTGGGGCCAACGTCCTGACTTTC
CDR3aa: CASSYENSGANVLTF

d_gene: TRBD2
j_gene: TRBJ2-1
abundance: .
v_gene: TRBV7-9
CDR3nt: TGTTCCAGCAGCTTGACTAGCGGGAGGAAGGATGAGCAGTTCTTC
CDR3aa: CSSSLTSGRKDEQFF

d_gene: .
j_gene: TRBJ1-1
abundance: .
v_gene: TRBV7-9
CDR3nt: TGTGCCAGCAGCTTATATGAGGGTCATATAGCTGAAGCTTTCTTT
CDR3aa: CASSLYEGHIAEAFF

d_gene: TRBD1
j_gene: TRBJ1-5
abundance: .
v_gene: TRBV10-2
CDR3nt: TGCGCCAGCAGTGACAGGGGGCTATTGGGCAATCAGCCCCAGCATTTT
CDR3aa: CASSDRGLLGNQPQHF

d_gene: .
j_gene: TRBJ2-4
abundance: .
v_gene: TRBV7-9
CDR3nt: TGTGCCAGCAGCTTAGCGGGGGGAAACATTCAGTACTTC
CDR3aa: CASSLAGGNIQYF